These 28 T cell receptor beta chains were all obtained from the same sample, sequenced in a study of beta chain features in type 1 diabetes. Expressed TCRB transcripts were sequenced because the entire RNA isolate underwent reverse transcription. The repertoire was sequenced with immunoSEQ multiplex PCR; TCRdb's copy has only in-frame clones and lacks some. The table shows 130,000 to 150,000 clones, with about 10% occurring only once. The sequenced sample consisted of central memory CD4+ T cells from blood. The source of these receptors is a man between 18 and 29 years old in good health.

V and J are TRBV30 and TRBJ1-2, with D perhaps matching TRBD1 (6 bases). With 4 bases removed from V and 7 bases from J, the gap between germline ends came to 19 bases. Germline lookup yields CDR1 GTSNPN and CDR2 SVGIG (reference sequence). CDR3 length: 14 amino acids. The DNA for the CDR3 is TGTGCCTGGACACCTACAGGGTGGTGGGGTGGCTACACCTTC. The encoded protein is CAWTPTGWWGGYTF. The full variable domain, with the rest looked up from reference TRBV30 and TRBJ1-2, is SQTIHQWPATLVQPVGSPLSLECTVEGTSNPNLYWYRQAAGRGLQLLFYSVGIGQISSEVPQNLSASRPQDRQFILSSKKLLLSDSGFYLCAWTPTGWWGGYTFGSGTRLTVV.

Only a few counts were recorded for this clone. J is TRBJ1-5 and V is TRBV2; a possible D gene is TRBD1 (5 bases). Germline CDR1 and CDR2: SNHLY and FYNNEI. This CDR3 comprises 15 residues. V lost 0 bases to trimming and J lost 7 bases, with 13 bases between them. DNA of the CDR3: TGTGCCAGCAGTGAAGCGGTCCAGGGTAGGCAGCCCCAGCATTTT. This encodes CASSEAVQGRQPQHF.

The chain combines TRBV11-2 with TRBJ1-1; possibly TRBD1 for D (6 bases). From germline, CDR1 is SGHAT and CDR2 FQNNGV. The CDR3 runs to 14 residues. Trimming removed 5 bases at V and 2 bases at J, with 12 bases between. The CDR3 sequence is CASSLGGGNTEAFF. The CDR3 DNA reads TGTGCCAGCAGCCTAGGGGGGGGTAACACTGAAGCTTTCTTT.

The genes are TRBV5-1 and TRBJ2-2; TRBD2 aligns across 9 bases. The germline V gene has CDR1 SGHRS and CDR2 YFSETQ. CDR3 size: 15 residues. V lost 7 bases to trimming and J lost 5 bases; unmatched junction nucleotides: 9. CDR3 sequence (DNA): TGCGCCAGCGCCGGGACTAGCTCAGGAACCGGGGAGCTGTTTTTT. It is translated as CASAGTSSGTGELFF.

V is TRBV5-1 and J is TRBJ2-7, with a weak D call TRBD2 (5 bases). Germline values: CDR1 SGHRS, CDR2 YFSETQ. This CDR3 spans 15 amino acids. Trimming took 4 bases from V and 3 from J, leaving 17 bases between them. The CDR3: CASSRSEGGGYEQYF. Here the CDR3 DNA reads TGCGCCAGCAGCAGATCAGAGGGTGGCGGCTACGAGCAGTACTTC.

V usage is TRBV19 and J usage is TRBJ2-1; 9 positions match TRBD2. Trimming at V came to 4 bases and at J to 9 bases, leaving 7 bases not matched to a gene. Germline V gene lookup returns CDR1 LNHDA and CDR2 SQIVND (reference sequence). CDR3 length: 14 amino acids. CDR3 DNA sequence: TGTGCCAGTAGTACCGCTAGCGGGGCCGGTGAGCAGTTCTTC. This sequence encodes CASSTASGAGEQFF. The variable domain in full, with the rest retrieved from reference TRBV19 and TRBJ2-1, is DGGITQSPKYLFRKEGQNVTLSCEQNLNHDAMYWYRQDPGQGLRLIYYSQIVNDFQKGDIAEGYSVSREKKESFPLTVTSAQKNPTAFYLCASSTASGAGEQFFGPGTRLTVL.

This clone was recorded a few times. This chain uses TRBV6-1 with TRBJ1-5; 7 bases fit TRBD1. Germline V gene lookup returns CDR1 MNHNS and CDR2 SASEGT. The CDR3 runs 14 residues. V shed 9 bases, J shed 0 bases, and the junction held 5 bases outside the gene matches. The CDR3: CASTRDSSNQPQHF. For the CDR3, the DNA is TGTGCCAGTACCCGGGACAGTAGCAATCAGCCCCAGCATTTT.

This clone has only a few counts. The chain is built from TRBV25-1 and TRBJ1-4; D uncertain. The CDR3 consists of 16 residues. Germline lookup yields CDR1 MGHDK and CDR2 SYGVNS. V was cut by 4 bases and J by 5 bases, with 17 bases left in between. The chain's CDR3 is CASSGPGREANEKLFF. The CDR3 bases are TGTGCCAGCAGTGGACCTGGGAGGGAGGCAAATGAAAAACTGTTTTTT.

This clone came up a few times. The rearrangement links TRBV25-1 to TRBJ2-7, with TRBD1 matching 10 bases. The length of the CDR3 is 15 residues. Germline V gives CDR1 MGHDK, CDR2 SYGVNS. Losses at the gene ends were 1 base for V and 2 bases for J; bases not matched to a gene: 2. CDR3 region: CASSEWGQGTYEQYF. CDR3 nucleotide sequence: TGTGCCAGCAGTGAATGGGGACAGGGGACCTACGAGCAGTACTTC.

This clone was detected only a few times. The CDR3 sequence is CAWNRGGFGQPQHF. The CDR3 DNA reads as TGTGCCTGGAACCGCGGGGGTTTCGGACAGCCCCAGCATTTT. The chain combines TRBV30 with TRBJ1-5, with D possibly TRBD1 on 5 matching bases. There are 14 residues in the CDR3. Looked up from germline, CDR1 is GTSNPN and CDR2 is SVGIG (reference sequence). V shed 4 bases and J shed 7 bases, with 17 bases lying between them. Complete variable domain (other parts from reference TRBV30 and TRBJ1-5): SQTIHQWPATLVQPVGSPLSLECTVEGTSNPNLYWYRQAAGRGLQLLFYSVGIGQISSEVPQNLSASRPQDRQFILSSKKLLLSDSGFYLCAWNRGGFGQPQHFGDGTRLSIL.

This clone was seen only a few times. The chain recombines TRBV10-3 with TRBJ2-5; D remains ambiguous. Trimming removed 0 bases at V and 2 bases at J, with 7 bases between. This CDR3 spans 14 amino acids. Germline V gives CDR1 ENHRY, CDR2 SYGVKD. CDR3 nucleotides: TGTGCCATCAGTGAGTCGATGGCTCAAGAGACCCAGTACTTC. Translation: CAISESMAQETQYF.

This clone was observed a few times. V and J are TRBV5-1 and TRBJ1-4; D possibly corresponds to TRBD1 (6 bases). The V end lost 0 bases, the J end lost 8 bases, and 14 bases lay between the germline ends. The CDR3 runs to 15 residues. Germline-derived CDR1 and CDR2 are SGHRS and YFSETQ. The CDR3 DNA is TGCGCCAGCAGCTTGGTAACAGGGCCAGGGGAAAAACTGTTTTTT. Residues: CASSLVTGPGEKLFF.

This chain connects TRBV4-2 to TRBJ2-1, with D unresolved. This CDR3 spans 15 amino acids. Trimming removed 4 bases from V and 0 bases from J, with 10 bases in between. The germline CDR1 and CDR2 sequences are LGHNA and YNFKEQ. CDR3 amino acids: CASSRTEFSYNEQFF. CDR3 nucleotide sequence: TGTGCCAGCAGCCGTACAGAATTCTCCTACAATGAGCAGTTCTTC.

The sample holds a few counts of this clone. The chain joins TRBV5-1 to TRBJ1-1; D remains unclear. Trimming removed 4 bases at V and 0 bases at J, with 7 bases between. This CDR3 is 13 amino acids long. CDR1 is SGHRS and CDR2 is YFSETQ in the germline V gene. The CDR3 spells CASSLGLNTEAFF. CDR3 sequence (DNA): TGCGCCAGCAGCCTCGGGTTGAACACTGAAGCTTTCTTT.

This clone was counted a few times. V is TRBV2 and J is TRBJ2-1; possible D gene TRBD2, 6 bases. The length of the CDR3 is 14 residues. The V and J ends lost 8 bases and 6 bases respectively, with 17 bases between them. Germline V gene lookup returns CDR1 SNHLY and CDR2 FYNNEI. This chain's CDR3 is CASSLEGFSNEQFF. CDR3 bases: TGTGCCAGCTCCCTGGAGGGTTTTAGCAATGAGCAGTTCTTC. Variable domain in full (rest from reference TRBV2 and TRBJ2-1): EPEVTQTPSHQVTQMGQEVILRCVPISNHLYFYWYRQILGQKVEFLVSFYNNEISEKSEIFDDQFSVERPDGSNFTLKIRSTKLEDSAMYFCASSLEGFSNEQFFGPGTRLTVL.

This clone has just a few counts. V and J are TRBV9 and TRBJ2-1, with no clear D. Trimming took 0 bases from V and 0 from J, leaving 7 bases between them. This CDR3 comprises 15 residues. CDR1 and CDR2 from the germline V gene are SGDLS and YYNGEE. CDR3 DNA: TGTGCCAGCAGCGTAGGCACAGCCTCCTACAATGAGCAGTTCTTC. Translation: CASSVGTASYNEQFF.

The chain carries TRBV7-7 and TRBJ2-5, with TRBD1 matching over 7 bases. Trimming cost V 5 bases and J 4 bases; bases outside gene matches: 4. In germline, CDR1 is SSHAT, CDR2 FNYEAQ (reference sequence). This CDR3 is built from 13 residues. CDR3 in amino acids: CASSPTGSETQYF. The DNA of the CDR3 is TGTGCCAGCAGCCCGACAGGGTCAGAGACCCAGTACTTC.

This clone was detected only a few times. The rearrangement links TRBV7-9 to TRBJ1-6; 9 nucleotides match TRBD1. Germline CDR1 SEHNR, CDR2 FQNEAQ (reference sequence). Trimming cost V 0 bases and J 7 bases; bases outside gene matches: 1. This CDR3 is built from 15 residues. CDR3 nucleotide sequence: TGTGCCAGCAGCTTAGCCGGACAGGGGAATTCACCCCTCCACTTT. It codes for CASSLAGQGNSPLHF. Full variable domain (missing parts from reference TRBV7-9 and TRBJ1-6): DTGVSQNPRHKITKRGQNVTFRCDPISEHNRLYWYRQTLGQGPEFLTYFQNEAQLEKSRLLSDRFSAERPKGSFSTLEIQRTEQGDSAMYLCASSLAGQGNSPLHFGNGTRLTVT.

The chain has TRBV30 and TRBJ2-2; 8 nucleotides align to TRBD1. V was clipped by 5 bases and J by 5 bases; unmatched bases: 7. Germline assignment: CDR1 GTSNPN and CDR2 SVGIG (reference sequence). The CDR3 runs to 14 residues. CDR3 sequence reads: CAWGGQAMTGELFF. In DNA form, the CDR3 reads TGTGCCTGGGGGGGACAGGCAATGACCGGGGAGCTGTTTTTT.

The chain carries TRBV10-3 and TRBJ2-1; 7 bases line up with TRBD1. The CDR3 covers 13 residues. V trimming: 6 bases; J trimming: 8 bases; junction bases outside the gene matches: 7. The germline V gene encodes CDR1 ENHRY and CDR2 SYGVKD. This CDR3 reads CAIRDRQGHEQFF. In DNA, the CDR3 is TGTGCCATCAGGGACCGACAGGGCCATGAGCAGTTCTTC.

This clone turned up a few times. CDR3 residues: CASSLRYQALGYTF. The CDR3 DNA is TGTGCCAGCAGTTTAAGGTACCAGGCCCTAGGCTACACCTTC. This chain joins TRBV28 and TRBJ1-2, with D uncertain. The CDR3 loop spans 14 amino acids. V gave up 2 bases and J gave up 8 bases, with 15 bases separating them. Per the germline V gene, CDR1 is MDHEN and CDR2 is SYDVKM.

The CDR3 DNA reads TGTGCCAGCAGCGTAGTGTCTAGCACAGATACGCAGTATTTT. It encodes CASSVVSSTDTQYF. The chain recombines TRBV9 with TRBJ2-3; unclear D gene. The CDR3 is 14 residues long. The germline CDR1 and CDR2 sequences are SGDLS and YYNGEE. The V end was cut by 0 bases, the J end by 0 bases, with 5 bases between.

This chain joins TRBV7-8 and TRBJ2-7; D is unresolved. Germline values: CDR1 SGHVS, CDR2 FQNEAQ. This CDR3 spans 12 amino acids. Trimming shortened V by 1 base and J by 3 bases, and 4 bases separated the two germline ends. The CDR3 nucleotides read TGTGCCAGCAGCTTAGATAACTACGAGCAGTACTTC. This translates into CASSLDNYEQYF. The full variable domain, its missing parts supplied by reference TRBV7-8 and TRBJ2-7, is GAGVSQSPRYKVAKRGQDVALRCDPISGHVSLFWYQQALGQGPEFLTYFQNEAQLDKSGLPSDRFFAERPEGSVSTLKIQRTQQEDSAVYLCASSLDNYEQYFGPGTRLTVT.

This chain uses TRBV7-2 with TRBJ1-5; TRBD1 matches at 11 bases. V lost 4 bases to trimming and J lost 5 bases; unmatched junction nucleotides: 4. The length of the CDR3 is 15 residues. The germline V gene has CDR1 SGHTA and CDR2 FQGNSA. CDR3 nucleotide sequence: TGTGCCAGCAGCTCCGGACAGGGGGCCTATCAGCCCCAGCATTTT. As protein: CASSSGQGAYQPQHF.

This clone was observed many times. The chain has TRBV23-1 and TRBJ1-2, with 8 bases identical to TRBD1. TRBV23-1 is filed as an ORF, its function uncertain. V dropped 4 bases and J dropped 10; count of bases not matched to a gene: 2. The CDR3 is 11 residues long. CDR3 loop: CASSPQGVYTF. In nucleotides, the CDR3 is TGCGCCAGCAGTCCACAGGGGGTCTACACCTTC.

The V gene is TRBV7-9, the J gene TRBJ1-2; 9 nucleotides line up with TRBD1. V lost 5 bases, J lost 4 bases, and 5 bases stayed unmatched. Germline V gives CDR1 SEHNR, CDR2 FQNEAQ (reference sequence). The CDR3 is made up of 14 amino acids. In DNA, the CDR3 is TGTGCCAGCAGCCAAGGACAGGGGACCTATGGCTACACCTTC. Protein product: CASSQGQGTYGYTF.

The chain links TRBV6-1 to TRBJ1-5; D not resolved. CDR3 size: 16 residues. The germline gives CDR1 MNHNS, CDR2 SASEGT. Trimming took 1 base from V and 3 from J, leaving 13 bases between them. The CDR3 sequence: CASSEGGGTLNQPQHF. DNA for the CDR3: TGTGCCAGCAGTGAAGGTGGCGGAACCCTCAATCAGCCCCAGCATTTT.

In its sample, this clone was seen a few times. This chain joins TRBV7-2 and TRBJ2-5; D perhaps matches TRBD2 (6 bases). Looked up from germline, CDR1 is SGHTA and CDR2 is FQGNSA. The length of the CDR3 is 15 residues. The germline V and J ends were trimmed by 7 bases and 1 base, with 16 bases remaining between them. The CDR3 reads CASTKGRGGQETQYF. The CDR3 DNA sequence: TGTGCCAGCACTAAGGGGCGGGGAGGCCAAGAGACCCAGTACTTC.